This T cell receptor beta chain was recorded in a study of PD-L1 blockade in urothelial cancer. Study results and limitations: Below-median TCR clonality that was measured in pretreatment blood predicted better survival.

Per germline, CDR1 SQVTM and CDR2 ANQGSEA. V was shortened by 1 base and J by 4 bases, with 10 bases between the two germline ends. The CDR3 is made up of 13 amino acids. The repertoire was sequenced with immunoSEQ multiplex PCR; TCRdb's copy has only in-frame clones and lacks some. The profile shows more than 85,000 clones, around 90% of them singletons. As to this clone: Its antigen is unidentified.

The sequence derives from an elderly woman with urothelial cancer. Sequenced here: PBMCs, sampled around atezolizumab (anti-PD-L1) treatment. The V call is TRBV29-1, the J call TRBJ2-5, with D tentatively TRBD2 (6 bases). The CDR3 spells CSVEVVGGETQYF. As DNA, the CDR3 is TGCAGCGTTGAAGTGGTCGGGGGAGAGACCCAGTACTTC.